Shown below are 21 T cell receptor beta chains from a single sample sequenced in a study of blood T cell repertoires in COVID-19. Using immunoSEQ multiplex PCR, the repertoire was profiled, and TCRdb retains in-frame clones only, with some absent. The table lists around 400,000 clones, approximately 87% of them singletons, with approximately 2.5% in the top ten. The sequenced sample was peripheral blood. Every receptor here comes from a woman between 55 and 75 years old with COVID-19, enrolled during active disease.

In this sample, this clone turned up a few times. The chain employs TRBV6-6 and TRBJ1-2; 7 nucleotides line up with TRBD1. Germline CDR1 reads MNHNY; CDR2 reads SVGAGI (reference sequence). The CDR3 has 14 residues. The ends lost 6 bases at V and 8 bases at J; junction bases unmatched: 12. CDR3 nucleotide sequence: TGTGCCAGCAGCCGCCAGGAGGGGGCTGGAGGCTACACCTTC. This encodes CASSRQEGAGGYTF.

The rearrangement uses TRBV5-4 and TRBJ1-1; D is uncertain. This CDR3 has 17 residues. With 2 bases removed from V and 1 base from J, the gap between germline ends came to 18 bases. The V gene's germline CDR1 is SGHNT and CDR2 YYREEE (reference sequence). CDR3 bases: TGTGCCAGCAGCTTACAAGTACGCATGCGGGGGAACACTGAAGCTTTCTTT. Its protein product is CASSLQVRMRGNTEAFF. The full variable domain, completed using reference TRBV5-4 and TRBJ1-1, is ETGVTQSPTHLIKTRGQQVTLRCSSQSGHNTVSWYQQALGQGPQFIFQYYREEENGRGNFPPRFSGLQFPNYSSELNVNALELDDSALYLCASSLQVRMRGNTEAFFGQGTRLTVV.

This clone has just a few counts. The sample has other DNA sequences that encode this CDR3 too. CDR3 loop: CASSFPQETQYF. The CDR3 DNA reads TGTGCCAGCAGCTTCCCGCAAGAGACCCAGTACTTC. V gene TRBV5-4 combines with J gene TRBJ2-5; D gene uncertain. In germline, CDR1 is SGHNT, CDR2 YYREEE (reference sequence). This CDR3 has 12 amino acids. The germline V and J ends were trimmed by 2 bases and 2 bases, with 4 bases remaining between them.

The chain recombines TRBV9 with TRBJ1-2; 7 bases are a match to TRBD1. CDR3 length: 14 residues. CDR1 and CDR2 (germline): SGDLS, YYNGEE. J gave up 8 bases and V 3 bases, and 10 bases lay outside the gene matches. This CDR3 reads CASSDDRVYSGYTF. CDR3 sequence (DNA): TGTGCCAGCAGCGATGACAGGGTCTATTCCGGCTACACCTTC.

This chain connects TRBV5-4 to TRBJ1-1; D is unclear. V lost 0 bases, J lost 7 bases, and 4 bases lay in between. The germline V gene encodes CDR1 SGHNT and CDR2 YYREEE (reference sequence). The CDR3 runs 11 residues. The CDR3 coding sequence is TGTGCCAGCAGCTTGGGTTATGAAGCTTTCTTT. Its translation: CASSLGYEAFF.

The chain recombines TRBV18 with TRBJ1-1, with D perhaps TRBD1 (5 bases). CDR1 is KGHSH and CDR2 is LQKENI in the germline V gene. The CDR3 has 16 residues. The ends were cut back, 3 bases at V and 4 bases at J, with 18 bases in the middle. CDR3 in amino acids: CASSPLGGKISTEAFF. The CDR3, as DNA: TGTGCCAGCTCACCTTTGGGGGGGAAAATAAGCACTGAAGCTTTCTTT.

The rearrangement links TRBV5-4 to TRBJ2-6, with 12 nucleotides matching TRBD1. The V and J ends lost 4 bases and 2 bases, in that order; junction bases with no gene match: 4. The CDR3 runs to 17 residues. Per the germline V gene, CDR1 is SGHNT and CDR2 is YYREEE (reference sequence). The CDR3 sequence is CASSGGQGAPGANVLTF. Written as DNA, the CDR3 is TGTGCCAGCAGCGGGGGACAGGGGGCGCCTGGGGCCAACGTCCTGACTTTC. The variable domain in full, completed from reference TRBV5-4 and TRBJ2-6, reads ETGVTQSPTHLIKTRGQQVTLRCSSQSGHNTVSWYQQALGQGPQFIFQYYREEENGRGNFPPRFSGLQFPNYSSELNVNALELDDSALYLCASSGGQGAPGANVLTFGAGSRLTVL.

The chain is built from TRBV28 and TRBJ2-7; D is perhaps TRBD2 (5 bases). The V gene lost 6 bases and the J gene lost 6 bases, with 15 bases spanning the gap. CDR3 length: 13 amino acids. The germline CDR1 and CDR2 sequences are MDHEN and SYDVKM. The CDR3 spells CASRRASGSEQYF. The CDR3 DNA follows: TGTGCCAGCAGGCGGGCTTCGGGCTCCGAGCAGTACTTC. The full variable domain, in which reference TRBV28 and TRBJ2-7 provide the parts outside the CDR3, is DVKVTQSSRYLVKRTGEKVFLECVQDMDHENMFWYRQDPGLGLRLIYFSYDVKMKEKGDIPEGYSVSREKKERFSLILESASTNQTSMYLCASRRASGSEQYFGPGTRLTVT.

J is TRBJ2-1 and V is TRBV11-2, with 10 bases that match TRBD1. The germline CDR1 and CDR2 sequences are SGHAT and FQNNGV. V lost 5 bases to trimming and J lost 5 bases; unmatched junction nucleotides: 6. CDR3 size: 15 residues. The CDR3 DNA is TGTGCCAGCAGCCCACGACAGGGGGCGGACAATGAGCAGTTCTTC. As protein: CASSPRQGADNEQFF.

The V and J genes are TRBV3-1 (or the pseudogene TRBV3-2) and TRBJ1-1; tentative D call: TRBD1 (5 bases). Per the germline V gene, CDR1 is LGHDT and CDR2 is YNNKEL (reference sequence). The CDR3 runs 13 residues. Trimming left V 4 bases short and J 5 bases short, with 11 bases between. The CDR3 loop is CASSLIGGTEAFF. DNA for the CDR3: TGTGCCAGCAGCCTTATCGGGGGAACTGAAGCTTTCTTT.

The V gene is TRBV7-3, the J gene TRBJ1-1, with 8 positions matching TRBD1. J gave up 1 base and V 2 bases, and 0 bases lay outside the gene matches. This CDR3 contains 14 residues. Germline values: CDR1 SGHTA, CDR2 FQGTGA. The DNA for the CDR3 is TGTGCCAGCAGCTTAGACAGGGGGAACACTGAAGCTTTCTTT. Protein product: CASSLDRGNTEAFF.

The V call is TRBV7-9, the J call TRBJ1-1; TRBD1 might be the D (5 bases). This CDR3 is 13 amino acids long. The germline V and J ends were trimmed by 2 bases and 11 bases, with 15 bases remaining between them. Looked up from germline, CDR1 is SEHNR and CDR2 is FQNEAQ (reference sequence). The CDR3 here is CASSLTTQGSAFF. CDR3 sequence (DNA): TGTGCCAGCAGCTTAACAACCCAGGGTTCGGCTTTCTTT.

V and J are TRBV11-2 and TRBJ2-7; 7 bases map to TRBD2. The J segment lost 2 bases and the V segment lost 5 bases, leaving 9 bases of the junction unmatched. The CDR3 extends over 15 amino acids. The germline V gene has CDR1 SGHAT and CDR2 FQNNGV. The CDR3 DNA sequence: TGTGCCAGCAGCCTAGGATCCGGGGGGACCTACGAGCAGTACTTC. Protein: CASSLGSGGTYEQYF.

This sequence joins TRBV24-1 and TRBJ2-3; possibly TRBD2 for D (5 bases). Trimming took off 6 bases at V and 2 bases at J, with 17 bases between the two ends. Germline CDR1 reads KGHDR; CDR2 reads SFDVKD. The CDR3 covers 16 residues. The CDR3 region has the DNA TGTGCCACCAGTCTGGGAAAAAGCGGAGACACAGATACGCAGTATTTT. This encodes CATSLGKSGDTDTQYF.

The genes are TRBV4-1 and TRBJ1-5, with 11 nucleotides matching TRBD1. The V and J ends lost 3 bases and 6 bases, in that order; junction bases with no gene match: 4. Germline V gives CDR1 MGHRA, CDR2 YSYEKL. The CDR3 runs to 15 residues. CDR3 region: CASSQGQGDGQPQHF. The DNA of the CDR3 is TGCGCCAGCAGCCAGGGACAGGGGGACGGTCAGCCCCAGCATTTT.

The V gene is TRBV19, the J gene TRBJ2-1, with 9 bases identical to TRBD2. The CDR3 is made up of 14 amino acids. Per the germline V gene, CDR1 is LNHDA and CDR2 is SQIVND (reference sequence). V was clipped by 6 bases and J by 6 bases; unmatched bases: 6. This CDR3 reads CASRRRGGFNEQFF. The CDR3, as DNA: TGTGCCAGTAGAAGGCGGGGGGGCTTCAATGAGCAGTTCTTC.

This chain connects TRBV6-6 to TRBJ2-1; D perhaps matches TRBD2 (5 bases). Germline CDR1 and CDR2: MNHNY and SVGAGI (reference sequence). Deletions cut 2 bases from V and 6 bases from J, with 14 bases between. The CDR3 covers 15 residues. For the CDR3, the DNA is TGTGCCAGCAGTTACAAGACCAGCGCGGGCAATGAGCAGTTCTTC. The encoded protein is CASSYKTSAGNEQFF.

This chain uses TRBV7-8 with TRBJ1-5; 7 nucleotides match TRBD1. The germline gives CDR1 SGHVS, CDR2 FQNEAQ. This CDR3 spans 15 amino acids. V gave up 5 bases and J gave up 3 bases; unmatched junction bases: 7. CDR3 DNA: TGTGCCAGCAGCCTCCTGACAGGGTTCAATCAGCCCCAGCATTTT. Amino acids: CASSLLTGFNQPQHF.

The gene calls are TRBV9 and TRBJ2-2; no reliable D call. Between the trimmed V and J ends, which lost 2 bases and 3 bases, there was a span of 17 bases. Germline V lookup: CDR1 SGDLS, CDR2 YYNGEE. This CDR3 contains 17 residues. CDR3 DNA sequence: TGTGCCAGCAGCGTTGGTCGTCGACACGTGTACACCGGGGAGCTGTTTTTT. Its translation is CASSVGRRHVYTGELFF.

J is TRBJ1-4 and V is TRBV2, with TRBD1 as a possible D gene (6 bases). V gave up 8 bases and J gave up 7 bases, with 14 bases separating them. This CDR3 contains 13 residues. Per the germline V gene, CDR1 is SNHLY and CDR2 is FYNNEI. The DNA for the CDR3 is TGTGCCAGCGGTAACAGGGAGGGTGAAAAACTGTTTTTT. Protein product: CASGNREGEKLFF.

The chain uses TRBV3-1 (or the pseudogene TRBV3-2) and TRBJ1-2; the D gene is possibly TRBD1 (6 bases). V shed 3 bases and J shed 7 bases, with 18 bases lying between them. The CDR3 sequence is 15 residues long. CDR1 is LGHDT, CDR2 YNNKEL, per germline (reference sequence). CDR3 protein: CASSQGRGGRRGYTF. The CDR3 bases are TGTGCCAGCAGCCAGGGCCGCGGGGGGCGCCGTGGCTACACCTTC.